Described below is a single T cell receptor beta chain sequence and its context. Its specificity is not known. This entry comes from a study of post-analysis software for immune sequencing data. About the study: Recorded subtypes: relapsing-remitting, secondary progressive, progressive-relapsing; some patients unannotated.

Whole-study results and caveats: People with multiple sclerosis had a significantly lower normalized Chao1 diversity than controls did.

Unique-molecular-identifier-tagged TCR beta cDNA libraries were used. cDNA molecules numbering about 470,000 came from roughly 1 to 10 million T cells. From the PCR reads, TCRdb called clonotypes with MiXCR, one entry per CDR3 protein. This table holds 750,000 to 950,000 distinct CDR3 sequences, just over 45% found once. The origin of this receptor is a girl under 18 with multiple sclerosis. Material: blood.

CDR3 region: CASSPASTEQFF. The CDR3 DNA reads as TGTGCCAGCAGTCCCGCTAGCACCGAGCAGTTCTTC. This chain uses TRBV12-3 or TRBV12-4 with TRBJ2-1, with a weak D call TRBD2 (5 bases). Trimming removed 5 bases from V and 10 bases from J, with 12 bases in between. CDR3 length: 12 amino acids.